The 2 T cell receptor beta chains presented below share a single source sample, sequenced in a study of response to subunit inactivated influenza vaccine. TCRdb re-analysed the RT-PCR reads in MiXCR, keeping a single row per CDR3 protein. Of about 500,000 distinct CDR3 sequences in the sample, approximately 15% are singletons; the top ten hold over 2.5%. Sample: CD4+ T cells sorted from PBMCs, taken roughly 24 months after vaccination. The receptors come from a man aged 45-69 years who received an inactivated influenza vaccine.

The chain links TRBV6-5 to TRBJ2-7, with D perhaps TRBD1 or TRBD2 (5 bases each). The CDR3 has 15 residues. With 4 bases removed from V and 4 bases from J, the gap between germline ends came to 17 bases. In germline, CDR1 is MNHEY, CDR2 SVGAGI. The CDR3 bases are TGTGCCAGCAGTTCCCCGAGAGGGGCTGAGTACGAGCAGTACTTC. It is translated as CASSSPRGAEYEQYF.

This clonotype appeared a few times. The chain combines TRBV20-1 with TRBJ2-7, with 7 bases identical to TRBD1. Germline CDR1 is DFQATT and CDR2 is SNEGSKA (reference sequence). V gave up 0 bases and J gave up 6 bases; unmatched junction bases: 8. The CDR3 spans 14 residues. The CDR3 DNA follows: TGCAGTGCTAGAGATCGCGACAGGGAGATCGAGCAGTACTTC. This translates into CSARDRDREIEQYF.